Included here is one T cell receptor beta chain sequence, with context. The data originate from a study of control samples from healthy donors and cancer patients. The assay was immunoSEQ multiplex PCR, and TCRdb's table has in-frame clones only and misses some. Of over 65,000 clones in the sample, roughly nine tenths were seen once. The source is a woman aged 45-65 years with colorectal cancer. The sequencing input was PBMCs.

For the CDR3, the DNA is TGTGCCAGCTCACCACCGGCAGGGCAGGGAGAAAAACTGTTTTTT. Protein product: CASSPPAGQGEKLFF. The rearrangement uses TRBV18 and TRBJ1-4, with a weak D call TRBD1 (5 bases). The CDR3 runs to 15 residues. The V end was cut by 0 bases, the J end by 8 bases, with 13 bases between. Germline CDR1 is KGHSH and CDR2 is LQKENI.